This is a list of T cell receptor beta chains from one sample in a study of T cells in Graves' hyperthyroidism and ophthalmopathy. MiXCR, applied by TCRdb to the multiplex PCR reads, yields one record per CDR3 protein. Of some 560,000 distinct CDR3 sequences detected, 14% appear once; the ten largest clones hold more than 11%. Source material: blood. The receptors come from a woman between 40 and 50 years old with Graves' hyperthyroidism. The CDR3 runs from the conserved cysteine through the conserved F or W. Fields, in order: D gene, J gene, clone size, V gene, CDR3 protein, CDR3 DNA. The D gene is left open where the match is weak. Part of the rows lack a size; the others show once, few, many or a class for expanded clones.

>-|TRBJ1-5|-|TRBV7-8
CASSLEFSSNQPQHF
TGTGCCAGCAGCTTAGAGTTCAGTAGCAATCAGCCCCAGCATTTT
>TRBD1|TRBJ1-1|many|TRBV7-9
CASSLVDRGLNTEAFF
TGTGCCAGCAGCTTAGTAGACAGGGGGTTGAACACTGAAGCTTTCTTT
>TRBD2|TRBJ2-1|-|TRBV27
CASSLPELAGVYYNEQFF
TGTGCCAGCAGTTTACCCGAACTAGCGGGAGTATACTACAATGAGCAGTTCTTC
>-|TRBJ2-3|many|TRBV5-1
CASSEDSDTQYF
TGCGCCAGCAGCGAGGACTCCGATACGCAGTATTTT
>-|TRBJ1-5|few|TRBV7-9
CASSLGGGLINQPQHF
TGTGCCAGCAGCTTAGGAGGAGGGCTGATCAATCAGCCCCAGCATTTT
>-|TRBJ2-5|few|TRBV4-1
CASSPDTARPETQYF
TGCGCCAGCAGCCCAGATACAGCCCGCCCGGAGACCCAGTACTTC
>TRBD2|TRBJ2-1|-|TRBV28
CASTAGGSYNEQFF
TGTGCCAGCACCGCGGGGGGGTCCTACAATGAGCAGTTCTTC
>TRBD1|TRBJ1-2|-|TRBV5-1
CASSSGTGRLYGYTF
TGCGCCAGCAGCTCCGGGACAGGGCGGCTCTATGGCTACACCTTC
>TRBD2|TRBJ2-7|-|TRBV20-1
CSARVRDYSYEQYF
TGCAGTGCTAGAGTGCGGGACTACTCCTACGAGCAGTACTTC
>-|TRBJ2-6|many|TRBV28
CASNADPRDRTGANVLTF
TGTGCCAGCAACGCCGACCCCCGCGATCGCACTGGGGCCAACGTCCTGACTTTC
>-|TRBJ2-2|-|TRBV7-3
CASSLRLGATGELFF
TGTGCCAGCAGCTTACGGTTGGGGGCCACCGGGGAGCTGTTTTTT
>TRBD2|TRBJ2-7|many|TRBV6-1
CASTRTSGDYEQYF
TGTGCCAGCACGAGGACTAGCGGAGACTACGAGCAGTACTTC
>TRBD1|TRBJ1-5|-|TRBV6-1
CASSTGAEPQHF
TGTGCCAGCAGTACAGGGGCCGAGCCCCAGCATTTT
>-|TRBJ2-5|many|TRBV27
CASSRVGGKETQYF
TGTGCCAGCAGCCGTGTTGGGGGGAAGGAGACCCAGTACTTC
>TRBD2|TRBJ2-3|-|TRBV29-1
CSGSGTSGSTDTQYF
TGCAGCGGCTCCGGGACTAGCGGTAGCACAGATACGCAGTATTTT
>TRBD1|TRBJ1-5|-|TRBV28
CASSSGQGAISSNQPQHF
TGTGCCAGCAGTTCGGGACAGGGGGCGATCTCTAGCAATCAGCCCCAGCATTTT
>-|TRBJ1-1|many|TRBV20-1
CSALPRAHTEAFF
TGCAGTGCTCTTCCGAGGGCCCACACTGAAGCTTTCTTT
>TRBD2|TRBJ2-7|many|TRBV28
CASSLGGRATYEQYF
TGTGCCAGCAGTTTGGGCGGGAGGGCCACCTACGAGCAGTACTTC
>-|TRBJ2-1|-|TRBV11-2
CASSSIRGLPREQFF
TGTGCCAGCAGCTCTATACGCGGACTGCCTAGGGAGCAGTTCTTC
>-|TRBJ1-1|-|TRBV15
CATSRNTGTEAFF
TGTGCCACCAGCAGAAACACAGGGACCGAAGCTTTCTTT
>-|TRBJ1-4|many|TRBV2
CASRGGWTATNEKLFF
TGTGCCAGCAGGGGGGGGTGGACAGCAACTAATGAAAAACTGTTTTTT
>-|TRBJ1-1|few|TRBV10-3
CAISESGLAEAFF
TGTGCCATCAGTGAGTCGGGGTTGGCTGAAGCTTTCTTT
>TRBD2|TRBJ2-1|many|TRBV28
CASSPVPKRDPYNEQFF
TGTGCCAGCAGTCCCGTCCCCAAGCGGGATCCCTACAATGAGCAGTTCTTC
>TRBD1|TRBJ2-7|-|TRBV29-1
CSVRGQGAGEQYF
TGCAGCGTTCGCGGACAGGGGGCTGGAGAGCAGTACTTC
>-|TRBJ1-1|many|TRBV6-1
CASREAVDTEAFF
TGTGCCAGCAGGGAAGCCGTGGACACTGAAGCTTTCTTT
>-|TRBJ2-7|many|TRBV5-1
CASSLQGPGVYEQYF
TGCGCCAGCAGCTTGCAAGGGCCTGGGGTCTACGAGCAGTACTTC
>-|TRBJ1-4|few|TRBV5-4
CASSPDRLATNEKLFF
TGTGCCAGCAGCCCCGACAGGCTCGCAACTAATGAAAAACTGTTTTTT
>TRBD2|TRBJ2-3|-|TRBV6-2/TRBV6-3
CASGWTSGRARDTQYF
TGTGCCAGCGGTTGGACTAGCGGGAGGGCAAGAGATACGCAGTATTTT
>-|TRBJ1-2|many|TRBV6-1
CASRESLGTKNYGYTF
TGTGCCAGCAGAGAAAGCCTCGGGACAAAAAACTATGGCTACACCTTC
>-|TRBJ2-2|-|TRBV27
CASSWTLTGELFF
TGTGCCAGCAGCTGGACACTCACCGGGGAGCTGTTTTTT
>-|TRBJ2-3|-|TRBV28
CASTPDRTSTDTQYF
TGTGCCAGCACCCCCGACAGAACTAGCACAGATACGCAGTATTTT
>TRBD2|TRBJ2-3|many|TRBV2
CASQGTSGVTDTQYF
TGTGCCAGCCAAGGGACTAGCGGAGTCACAGATACGCAGTATTTT
>TRBD2|TRBJ2-3|few|TRBV10-3
CAISGAGGDTQYF
TGTGCCATCAGTGGCGCCGGGGGGGATACGCAGTATTTT
>TRBD1|TRBJ2-5|-|TRBV5-4
CASSLEGQGQETQYF
TGTGCCAGCAGCTTGGAGGGACAGGGGCAAGAGACCCAGTACTTC
>-|TRBJ1-6|few|TRBV28
CASSLVGVGNSPLHF
TGTGCCAGCAGTTTGGTGGGAGTCGGCAATTCACCCCTCCACTTT
>-|TRBJ1-6|-|TRBV20-1
CSARDIAGVLRPLHF
TGCAGTGCTAGAGATATCGCAGGGGTACTTCGACCCCTCCACTTT
>TRBD1|TRBJ2-1|many|TRBV28
CASSFGQGVGEQFF
TGTGCCAGCAGTTTTGGTCAGGGGGTGGGTGAGCAGTTCTTC
>-|TRBJ2-7|many|TRBV18
CASSPIPQVSSYEQYF
TGTGCCAGCTCACCAATCCCACAGGTGAGCTCCTACGAGCAGTACTTC
>TRBD1|TRBJ2-7|many|TRBV7-8
CASSTSPDRATDEQYF
TGTGCCAGCAGCACCAGCCCCGACAGGGCGACCGACGAGCAGTACTTC
>-|TRBJ1-2|many|TRBV2
CASSAGTYGYTF
TGTGCCAGCAGTGCAGGAACCTATGGCTACACCTTC
>-|TRBJ2-7|many|TRBV2
CASRRTDEQYF
TGTGCCAGCAGGAGGACGGACGAGCAGTACTTC
>TRBD1|TRBJ2-7|few|TRBV20-1
CSAEDRPLYEQYF
TGCAGTGCTGAGGACAGGCCTCTCTACGAGCAGTACTTC
>-|TRBJ1-4|many|TRBV6-2/TRBV6-3
CASSQNQKLFF
TGTGCCAGCAGCCAGAATCAAAAACTGTTTTTT
>-|TRBJ2-1|few|TRBV13
CASSPMTTGVISSYNEQFF
TGTGCCAGCAGCCCGATGACGACAGGAGTAATAAGCTCCTACAATGAGCAGTTCTTC
>-|TRBJ1-5|-|TRBV20-1
CSARQLSQPQHF
TGCAGTGCTAGACAGCTCAGTCAGCCCCAGCATTTT
>-|TRBJ2-2|-|TRBV12-3/TRBV12-4
CASSLALRATGELFF
TGTGCCAGCAGTTTAGCCCTAAGGGCCACCGGGGAGCTGTTTTTT
>TRBD2|TRBJ2-5|-|TRBV20-1
CSADLRTSLRSETQYF
TGCAGTGCCGATCTACGGACTAGCTTAAGGTCGGAGACCCAGTACTTC
>-|TRBJ2-1|many|TRBV6-6
CASSYRLADEQFF
TGTGCCAGCAGTTACCGGCTAGCCGATGAGCAGTTCTTC
>TRBD1|TRBJ2-1|many|TRBV27
CASSLRQGEGNEQFF
TGTGCCAGCAGTTTAAGACAGGGGGAGGGAAATGAGCAGTTCTTC
>TRBD1|TRBJ1-5|-|TRBV3-1
CASSQTGANQPQHF
TGTGCCAGCAGCCAGACAGGGGCCAATCAGCCCCAGCATTTT
>-|TRBJ2-7|many|TRBV30
CAWSTPFFREQYF
TGTGCCTGGAGCACCCCATTTTTTCGGGAGCAGTACTTC
>-|TRBJ2-7|many|TRBV3-1
CASSQLVRYEQYF
TGTGCCAGCAGCCAATTAGTACGCTACGAGCAGTACTTC
>TRBD1|TRBJ1-2|few|TRBV10-3
CAISESTGGVQNYGYTF
TGTGCCATCAGTGAGTCGACAGGGGGTGTCCAAAACTATGGCTACACCTTC
>-|TRBJ2-7|few|TRBV18
CASSRGAIYEQYF
TGTGCCAGCTCACGGGGGGCTATCTACGAGCAGTACTTC
>-|TRBJ2-7|-|TRBV11-2
CASSLSYVGARHYEQYF
TGTGCCAGCAGCTTAAGCTACGTAGGCGCGCGGCACTACGAGCAGTACTTC
>-|TRBJ2-7|-|TRBV28
CASSFSVVPYEQYF
TGTGCCAGCAGTTTCTCGGTGGTGCCCTACGAGCAGTACTTC
>TRBD2|TRBJ2-2|few|TRBV5-1
CASSSTSGSGGGELFF
TGCGCCAGCAGCTCGACTAGCGGGAGCGGTGGCGGGGAGCTGTTTTTT